The T cell receptor (beta chain) under discussion was sequenced for a study of blood T cell repertoires in COVID-19. Across the whole study: Samples came from the United States, Italy and Spain, spanning acute and convalescent COVID-19. T cells, B-cell-depleted T cells, or PBMCs provided the cDNA or gDNA that served as material.

This CDR3 contains 18 residues. Per the germline V gene, CDR1 is SGHVS and CDR2 is FQNEAQ. V shed 1 base and J shed 0 bases, with 16 bases lying between them. Per the authors' pipeline: Reference gene primer amplification gave nucleated cell count estimates. Assay used: immunoSEQ multiplex PCR; TCRdb lists only in-frame clones, some missing. V and J calls plus clone size are reproduced from that table; the DNA served to infer D and trimming. The sample has 250,000 to 300,000 clones; 89% are singletons. The chain links TRBV7-8 to TRBJ2-1; D might be TRBD2 (6 bases). This receptor was obtained from a woman between 35 and 50 years old who had recovered from COVID-19. Source material: peripheral blood. CDR3: CASSLGGGASVSYNEQFF. In DNA, the CDR3 is TGTGCCAGCAGCTTAGGAGGCGGGGCTAGCGTCTCCTACAATGAGCAGTTCTTC.